This T cell receptor beta chain was observed in a study of blood T cell repertoires in COVID-19. Study summary: Acute and convalescent COVID-19 specimens originated in the United States, Italy and Spain. Sources were T cells, B-cell-depleted T cells, or PBMCs; the material itself was cDNA or gDNA.

In the original analysis: Estimation of nucleated cell counts relied on the amplification of reference gene primers. Sequencing was performed with immunoSEQ multiplex PCR; in TCRdb, only in-frame clones are kept and a portion is missing. For V, J and clone size, that table is used; D and trimming come from the DNA. The data contain approximately 110,000 clones, approximately 86% of them seen just once; the ten biggest clones take up 4% to 5%. The CDR3 has 15 amino acids. The V segment lost 6 bases and the J segment 1 base; nucleotides outside the gene matches: 6. In germline, CDR1 is SGHDN, CDR2 FVKESK.

V gene TRBV14 combines with J gene TRBJ1-1; the match to TRBD1 covers 9 bases. The TCR originated in a man aged 35-49 years with acute or convalescent COVID-19. The sample consisted of peripheral blood. The CDR3 DNA sequence: TGTGCCAGCAGTCTTGGACAGGGGAAGAACACTGAAGCTTTCTTT. The encoded protein is CASSLGQGKNTEAFF.